This paragraph reports one TCR beta chain. The target antigen is unknown. CDR1 is SEHNR, CDR2 FQNEAQ, per germline (reference sequence). Unmatched junction bases numbered 5, after V lost 5 bases and J lost 7 bases. The CDR3 runs to 14 residues. This entry is derived from a study of T cell responses to AZD1222 COVID-19 vaccine. The repertoire was sequenced with immunoSEQ multiplex PCR; TCRdb's copy has only in-frame clones and lacks some. Counted here are approximately 100,000 clones, roughly 88% occurring once; the ten biggest clones make up over 15%. Whole-study findings and limits: Possibly, clonal diversity was underestimated; donors were largely white British and included more females. Nearly half of spike-specific TCRs reportedly go after variant regions that carry no mutations.

The chain couples TRBV7-9 to TRBJ2-1; 10 bases are shared with TRBD1. This TCR was recovered from an adult in good health. Sequences were derived from peripheral blood, sampled on day 0 of AZD1222 vaccination. This CDR3 is CASSPRDRGNEQFF. The CDR3 nucleotides are TGTGCCAGCAGCCCCCGGGACAGGGGAAATGAGCAGTTCTTC.